The clone carrying this T cell receptor (beta chain) has just a few counts. Its antigen remains unidentified. TCRdb reprocessed the 5' RACE reads with MiXCR, giving one entry per CDR3 protein. Found here are nearly 350,000 distinct CDR3 sequences, roughly 14% of them singletons; the top ten hold around 0.99%. Trimming left V 3 bases short and J 4 bases short, with 13 bases between. The V gene's germline CDR1 is MDHEN and CDR2 SYDVKM. The CDR3 has 16 amino acids. The data are from a study of CD8 T cells in ankylosing spondylitis. Study findings and constraints: Certain motif variants had earlier been reported in reactive arthritis synovial fluid and blood.

Sequenced: blood, either unsorted or a sorted T cell fraction (not recorded which). This chain joins TRBV28 and TRBJ1-6, with D maybe TRBD1 (5 bases). The sequence derives from a male donor with ankylosing spondylitis or in good health (not recorded which). In nucleotides, the CDR3 is TGTGCCAGCAGTTTGGGGCCCACAGGATATAATTCACCCCTCCACTTT. Translated, it gives CASSLGPTGYNSPLHF.